The 32 T cell receptor beta chains below all came from one sample that was sequenced in a study of T cell changes during pregnancy in multiple sclerosis. Produced via immunoSEQ multiplex PCR; TCRdb's table is partial and in-frame only. The table shows under 85,000 clones, with over 75% occurring only once. The sequencing used CD4+ T cells from peripheral blood mononuclear cells, collected in the third trimester of pregnancy. The receptor set was obtained from a female donor in good health, enrolled as a control in a pregnancy study.

The sample holds one count of this clone. This sequence joins TRBV5-4 and TRBJ2-1, with D unclear. The germline V gene has CDR1 SGHNT and CDR2 YYREEE (reference sequence). The CDR3 length is 14 residues. The V end was cut by 0 bases, the J end by 10 bases, with 14 bases between. This CDR3 reads CASSLGPMEREQFF. The DNA for the CDR3 is TGTGCCAGCAGCTTGGGGCCAATGGAGAGGGAGCAGTTCTTC.

Only one count was recorded for this clone. The chain employs TRBV19 and TRBJ2-5; D is possibly TRBD2 (6 bases). This CDR3 comprises 13 residues. Deletions cut 5 bases from V and 0 bases from J, with 7 bases between. Germline values: CDR1 LNHDA, CDR2 SQIVND (reference sequence). The CDR3 DNA is TGTGCCAGTAGTCGGGACTACCAAGAGACCCAGTACTTC. Translated: CASSRDYQETQYF.

V and J are TRBV4-2 and TRBJ1-2; a possible D gene is TRBD1 (6 bases). Germline-derived CDR1 and CDR2 are LGHNA and YNFKEQ. V was pared by 4 bases and J by 0 bases, with 12 bases between. This CDR3 region has 15 residues. The CDR3 coding sequence is TGTGCCAGCAGCCCTCGACAGGTTACTAACTATGGCTACACCTTC. Residues: CASSPRQVTNYGYTF.

The table lists this clone with a count of one. The genes are TRBV6-5 and TRBJ1-1; 7 positions agree with TRBD1. This CDR3 has 14 amino acids. Germline loops: CDR1 MNHEY, CDR2 SVGAGI. J was trimmed by 4 bases and V by 3 bases; bases with no gene match: 5. The chain's CDR3 is CASSYTTGVTEAFF. CDR3 in DNA: TGTGCCAGCAGTTATACTACAGGGGTCACTGAAGCTTTCTTT.

The chain links TRBV5-6 to TRBJ2-7, with 12 bases matching TRBD2. This CDR3 contains 15 residues. The germline V gene has CDR1 SGHDT and CDR2 YYEEEE. The ends lost 4 bases at V and 7 bases at J; junction bases unmatched: 9. The CDR3 coding sequence is TGTGCCAGCAGCAGGACTAGCGGGATCTGGTGGGAGCAGTACTTC. Translation gives CASSRTSGIWWEQYF.

CDR3 DNA sequence: TGTGCCTGGAGCTCGTCGGGTTTAGGCCACGAAGCTTTCTTT. Its protein is CAWSSSGLGHEAFF. The V gene is TRBV30, the J gene TRBJ1-1; no firm D call. Trimming removed 3 bases at V and 8 bases at J, with 19 bases between. Germline V lookup: CDR1 GTSNPN, CDR2 SVGIG (reference sequence). CDR3 size: 14 residues.

This chain links TRBV9 with TRBJ2-2, with 8 bases lining up with TRBD2. CDR1 is SGDLS and CDR2 is YYNGEE in the germline V gene. This CDR3 is 15 amino acids long. V dropped 6 bases and J dropped 7; count of bases not matched to a gene: 11. The CDR3 here is CASTTGGAEGGELFF. The CDR3 coding sequence is TGTGCCAGCACCACCGGGGGGGCCGAGGGCGGGGAGCTGTTTTTT. The full variable domain, completed using reference TRBV9 and TRBJ2-2, is DSGVTQTPKHLITATGQRVTLRCSPRSGDLSVYWYQQSLDQGLQFLIQYYNGEERAKGNILERFSAQQFPDLHSELNLSSLELGDSALYFCASTTGGAEGGELFFGEGSRLTVL.

This clone has more than one count but fewer than ten. This rearrangement joins TRBV30 to TRBJ1-1; weak D call: TRBD1 (6 bases). V lost 5 bases and J lost 4, with 14 bases in between. The CDR3 length is 13 residues. CDR1 is GTSNPN, CDR2 SVGIG, per germline (reference sequence). The CDR3: CAWGRGVGTEAFF. Here the CDR3 DNA reads TGTGCCTGGGGGAGGGGGGTTGGCACTGAAGCTTTCTTT.

The V gene is TRBV7-3, the J gene TRBJ2-3, with a tentative D call TRBD2 (6 bases). Trimming left V 0 bases short and J 4 bases short, with 8 bases between. The CDR3 totals 14 residues. From germline, CDR1 is SGHTA and CDR2 FQGTGA. CDR3 residues: CASSLTGGADTQYF. The CDR3 region has the DNA TGTGCCAGCAGCTTAACCGGGGGAGCAGATACGCAGTATTTT.

The rearrangement joins TRBV6-6 to TRBJ1-1; unclear D gene. Trimming removed 6 bases at V and 1 base at J, with 6 bases between. In germline, CDR1 is MNHNY, CDR2 SVGAGI (reference sequence). The CDR3 covers 12 residues. CDR3 DNA: TGTGCCAGCAGCCCCGGGAACACTGAAGCTTTCTTT. Translated: CASSPGNTEAFF.

The chain is built from TRBV4-2 and TRBJ2-3; TRBD2 matches at 7 bases. The CDR3 has 17 amino acids. Germline trimming cut 0 bases from V and 4 bases from J; bases unmatched to any gene: 10. Looked up from germline, CDR1 is LGHNA and CDR2 is YNFKEQ. The CDR3 here is CASSQDDGTTPPDTQYF. The CDR3 DNA sequence: TGTGCCAGCAGCCAAGATGACGGGACTACACCTCCAGATACGCAGTATTTT.

The chain couples TRBV9 to TRBJ2-3; D gene ambiguous. CDR1 and CDR2 from the germline V gene are SGDLS and YYNGEE. Deletions cut 2 bases from V and 2 bases from J, with 15 bases between. The CDR3 contains 16 residues. Here the CDR3 reads CASSVFAGTNTDTQYF. The CDR3 nucleotides are TGTGCCAGCAGCGTTTTCGCTGGCACTAACACAGATACGCAGTATTTT.

This chain connects TRBV9 to TRBJ1-1, with a possible D match to TRBD1 (6 bases). Trimming shortened V by 7 bases and J by 5 bases, and 15 bases separated the two germline ends. This CDR3 spans 13 amino acids. Germline V gene sequence: CDR1 SGDLS, CDR2 YYNGEE. The CDR3 DNA reads as TGTGCCAGCGCAACAGGGTCGGGGACTGAAGCTTTCTTT. It encodes CASATGSGTEAFF.

This chain's CDR3 is CASSPPGLAGQETQYF. Here the CDR3 DNA reads TGTGCCAGCAGCCCCCCGGGACTAGCGGGGCAAGAGACCCAGTACTTC. The chain couples TRBV7-9 to TRBJ2-5, with 13 nucleotides matching TRBD2. Germline V gene lookup returns CDR1 SEHNR and CDR2 FQNEAQ (reference sequence). J was trimmed by 2 bases and V by 5 bases; bases with no gene match: 5. CDR3 length: 16 residues. Full variable domain (remainder filled in from reference TRBV7-9 and TRBJ2-5): DTGVSQNPRHKITKRGQNVTFRCDPISEHNRLYWYRQTLGQGPEFLTYFQNEAQLEKSRLLSDRFSAERPKGSFSTLEIQRTEQGDSAMYLCASSPPGLAGQETQYFGPGTRLLVL.

The J gene is TRBJ2-7, the V gene TRBV27; perhaps TRBD1 as D (5 bases). CDR3 length: 13 residues. Germline V gene sequence: CDR1 MNHEY, CDR2 SMNVEV (reference sequence). The V gene lost 6 bases and the J gene lost 4 bases, with 13 bases spanning the gap. CDR3: CASSPQGRYEQYF. The DNA for the CDR3 is TGTGCCAGCAGCCCTCAGGGTCGTTACGAGCAGTACTTC.

The chain joins TRBV6-5 to TRBJ2-1; D not resolved. Trimming removed 3 bases from V and 9 bases from J, with 6 bases in between. The germline gives CDR1 MNHEY, CDR2 SVGAGI. This CDR3 contains 11 residues. CDR3 sequence (DNA): TGTGCCAGCAGTTATATTAGTGAGCAGTTCTTC. Translating it yields CASSYISEQFF.

The CDR3 DNA reads TGTGCCAGCAGCAGAGCGGTGAACACTGAAGCTTTCTTT. Amino acids: CASSRAVNTEAFF. This rearrangement joins TRBV7-3 to TRBJ1-1; no reliable D call. This CDR3 has 13 amino acids. Germline V gene lookup returns CDR1 SGHTA and CDR2 FQGTGA. V was trimmed by 5 bases and J by 0 bases, leaving 7 bases between them.

This chain uses TRBV6-5 with TRBJ1-3; TRBD1 aligns across 10 bases. Trimming cost V 6 bases and J 2 bases; bases outside gene matches: 4. The CDR3 covers 15 residues. The V gene's germline CDR1 is MNHEY and CDR2 SVGAGI. In DNA, the CDR3 is TGTGCCAGCAGGCGGACAGGGGGTACTGGAAACACCATATATTTT. Translated: CASRRTGGTGNTIYF.

The chain links TRBV30 to TRBJ1-2; TRBD1 matches at 9 bases. Losses at the gene ends were 2 bases for V and 7 bases for J; bases not matched to a gene: 14. The CDR3 length is 16 residues. The V gene's germline CDR1 is GTSNPN and CDR2 SVGIG (reference sequence). The CDR3 DNA reads TGTGCCTGGAGTCCCGCTTATAACAGGGGGCTGGGTGGCTACACCTTC. This gives the protein CAWSPAYNRGLGGYTF.

The chain uses TRBV19 and TRBJ2-1; TRBD1 agrees at 8 bases. The germline V gene encodes CDR1 LNHDA and CDR2 SQIVND (reference sequence). The CDR3 contains 13 residues. The trim removed 6 bases at V and 12 bases at J, leaving 10 bases unmatched. The CDR3 coding sequence is TGTGCCAGTAGCGGACAGGGCCCAGGTGGGCAGTTCTTC. Encoded protein: CASSGQGPGGQFF.

About this clone itself: Other DNA sequences in this specimen translate into the identical CDR3. The rearrangement joins TRBV18 to TRBJ1-2, with TRBD1 identical over 7 bases. CDR1 KGHSH and CDR2 LQKENI come from the germline V gene. The CDR3 length is 12 residues. V dropped 2 bases and J dropped 8; count of bases not matched to a gene: 2. CDR3 coding DNA: TGTGCCAGCTCACCAACAGGGGACGGCTACACCTTC. This encodes CASSPTGDGYTF. The variable domain in full, with the rest retrieved from reference TRBV18 and TRBJ1-2, is NAGVMQNPRHLVRRRGQEARLRCSPMKGHSHVYWYRQLPEEGLKFMVYLQKENIIDESGMPKERFSAEFPKEGPSILRIQQVVRGDSAAYFCASSPTGDGYTFGSGTRLTVV.

V gene TRBV19 combines with J gene TRBJ1-5; no firm D call. The ends were cut back, 7 bases at V and 0 bases at J, with 16 bases in the middle. In germline, CDR1 is LNHDA, CDR2 SQIVND (reference sequence). The CDR3 is 16 residues long. The CDR3 DNA reads TGTGCCAGTACTCTGAGGGTTTCAGATAGCAATCAGCCCCAGCATTTT. Amino acids: CASTLRVSDSNQPQHF.

The gene calls are TRBV7-3 and TRBJ2-1; 7 bases match TRBD1. CDR1 is SGHTA, CDR2 FQGTGA, per germline. The CDR3 spans 15 residues. The V segment lost 5 bases and the J segment 4 bases; nucleotides outside the gene matches: 8. The CDR3 sequence: CASSVSPGQYNEQFF. The CDR3 coding sequence is TGTGCCAGCAGCGTAAGTCCGGGACAGTACAATGAGCAGTTCTTC.

The CDR3 DNA sequence: TGTGCCATCAGTGGGCGGACAGGGGGTGAGGGCGAGCAGTACTTC. Translation: CAISGRTGGEGEQYF. The chain has TRBV10-3 and TRBJ2-7; 10 bases agree with TRBD1. The germline gives CDR1 ENHRY, CDR2 SYGVKD. The junction had 9 bases not matched to a gene; V was cut back by 4 bases and J by 6 bases. The CDR3 runs 15 residues.

The chain recombines TRBV5-4 with TRBJ2-5, with TRBD2 identical over 9 bases. Per the germline V gene, CDR1 is SGHNT and CDR2 is YYREEE (reference sequence). Trimming at V came to 4 bases and at J to 4 bases, leaving 11 bases not matched to a gene. The CDR3 has 16 amino acids. The DNA of the CDR3 is TGTGCCAGCAGCCTCCCCGCTAGCGGGGTTGGAGAGACCCAGTACTTC. It is translated as CASSLPASGVGETQYF.

The DNA for the CDR3 is TGCGCCAGCAGCTTCCCATCCCAAGAGACCCAGTACTTC. The encoded protein is CASSFPSQETQYF. The chain has TRBV5-1 and TRBJ2-5; D gene unclear. The V gene's germline CDR1 is SGHRS and CDR2 YFSETQ. This CDR3 has 13 residues. Trimming pared 2 bases from V and 1 base from J, leaving 6 bases between.

The chain combines TRBV7-2 with TRBJ1-1, with TRBD1 as a possible D gene (6 bases). Trimming took 10 bases from V and 4 from J, leaving 19 bases between them. Germline CDR1 and CDR2: SGHTA and FQGNSA. This CDR3 spans 14 amino acids. The CDR3 here is CAIRMGGRSTEAFF. As DNA, the CDR3 is TGTGCCATCCGCATGGGGGGGCGGAGCACTGAAGCTTTCTTT.

The chain recombines TRBV4-2 with TRBJ1-6; no clear D gene. V was clipped by 0 bases and J by 9 bases, with 15 bases between them. The CDR3 loop spans 16 amino acids. Germline CDR1 is LGHNA and CDR2 is YNFKEQ. This chain's CDR3 is CASSQDLGGQGSPLHF. DNA of the CDR3: TGTGCCAGCAGCCAAGATCTTGGAGGGCAAGGTTCACCCCTCCACTTT.

DNA for the CDR3: TGTGCCAGCAGCTTGGAACAGGGCGACCAAGAGACCCAGTACTTC. It encodes CASSLEQGDQETQYF. The chain carries TRBV5-6 and TRBJ2-5; tentatively, D is TRBD1 (6 bases). Trimming left V 0 bases short and J 0 bases short, with 9 bases between. Germline CDR1 is SGHDT and CDR2 is YYEEEE. CDR3 length: 15 amino acids.

V usage is TRBV4-3 and J usage is TRBJ2-2; unclear D gene. The V end was cut by 0 bases, the J end by 0 bases, with 8 bases between. The CDR3 spans 16 residues. Germline V CDR1 and CDR2: LGHNA, YSLEER. CDR3: CASSQETLPNTGELFF. For the CDR3, the DNA is TGCGCCAGCAGCCAAGAAACTCTTCCGAACACCGGGGAGCTGTTTTTT.

The chain employs TRBV5-1 and TRBJ2-1, with a tentative D call TRBD1 (6 bases). The CDR3 loop spans 16 amino acids. V lost 0 bases to trimming and J lost 0 bases, with 10 bases between them. Germline V gene lookup returns CDR1 SGHRS and CDR2 YFSETQ. For the CDR3, the DNA is TGCGCCAGCAGCTTGGAGGGGACACCCTCCTACAATGAGCAGTTCTTC. This codes for CASSLEGTPSYNEQFF.

The V and J genes are TRBV4-3 and TRBJ1-2, with D unresolved. The V end lost 0 bases, the J end lost 2 bases, and 13 bases lay between the germline ends. Germline V gene sequence: CDR1 LGHNA, CDR2 YSLEER. The CDR3 has 16 residues. The CDR3 reads CASSQEPLGLNYGYTF. The CDR3 bases are TGCGCCAGCAGCCAAGAACCTCTGGGCCTCAACTATGGCTACACCTTC.